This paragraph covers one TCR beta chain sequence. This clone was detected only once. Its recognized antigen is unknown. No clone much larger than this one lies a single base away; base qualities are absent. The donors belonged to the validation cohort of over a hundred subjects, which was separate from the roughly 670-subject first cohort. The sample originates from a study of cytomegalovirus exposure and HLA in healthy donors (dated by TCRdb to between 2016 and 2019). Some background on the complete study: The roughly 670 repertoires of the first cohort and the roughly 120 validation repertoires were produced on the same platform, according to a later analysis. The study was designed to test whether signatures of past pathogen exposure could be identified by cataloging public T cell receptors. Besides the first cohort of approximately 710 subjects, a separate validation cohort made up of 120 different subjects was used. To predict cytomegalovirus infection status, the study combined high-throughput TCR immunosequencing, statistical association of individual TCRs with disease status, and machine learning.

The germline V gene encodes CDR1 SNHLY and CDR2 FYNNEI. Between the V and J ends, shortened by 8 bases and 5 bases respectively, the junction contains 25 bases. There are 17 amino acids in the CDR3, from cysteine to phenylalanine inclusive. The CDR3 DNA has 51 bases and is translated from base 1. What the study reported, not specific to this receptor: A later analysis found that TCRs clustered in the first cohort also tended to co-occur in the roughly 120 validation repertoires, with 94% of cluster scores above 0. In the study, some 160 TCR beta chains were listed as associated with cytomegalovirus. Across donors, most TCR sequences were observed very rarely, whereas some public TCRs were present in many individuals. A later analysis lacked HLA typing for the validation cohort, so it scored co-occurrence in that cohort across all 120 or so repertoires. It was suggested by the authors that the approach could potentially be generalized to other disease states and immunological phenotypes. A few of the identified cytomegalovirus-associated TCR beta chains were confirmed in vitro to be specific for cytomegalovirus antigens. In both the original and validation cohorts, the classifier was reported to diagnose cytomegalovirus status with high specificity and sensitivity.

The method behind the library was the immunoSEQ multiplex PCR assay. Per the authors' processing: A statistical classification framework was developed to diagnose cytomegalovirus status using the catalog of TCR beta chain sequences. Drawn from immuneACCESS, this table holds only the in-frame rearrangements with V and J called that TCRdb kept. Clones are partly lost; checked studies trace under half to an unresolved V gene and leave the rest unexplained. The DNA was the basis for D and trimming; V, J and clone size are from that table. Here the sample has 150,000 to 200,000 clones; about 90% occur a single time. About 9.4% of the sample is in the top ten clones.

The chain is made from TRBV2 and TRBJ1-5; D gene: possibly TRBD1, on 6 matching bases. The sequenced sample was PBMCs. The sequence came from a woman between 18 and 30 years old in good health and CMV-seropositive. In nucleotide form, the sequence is TGTGCCAGCCGTAGGGGGACACCTCTTTTAAGGGATCAGCCCCAGCATTTT. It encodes CASRRGTPLLRDQPQHF. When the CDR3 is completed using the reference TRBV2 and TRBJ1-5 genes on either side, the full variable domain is EPEVTQTPSHQVTQMGQEVILRCVPISNHLYFYWYRQILGQKVEFLVSFYNNEISEKSEIFDDQFSVERPDGSNFTLKIRSTKLEDSAMYFCASRRGTPLLRDQPQHFGDGTRLSIL.